Below are 2 T cell receptor beta chains sequenced from a single sample in a study of shared clonotypes between healthy human individuals. TCRdb's copy holds only in-frame clones and misses some; the assay was immunoSEQ multiplex PCR. The sample lists millions of clones; around nine tenths were seen once. What was sequenced was naive CD4+ T cells sorted from blood. Documented subset: CD45RA+ positively selected. All receptors come from a man younger than 30 in good health.

This chain joins TRBV25-1 and TRBJ2-3, with 9 bases that match TRBD1. With 2 bases clipped from V and 5 bases from J, the junction kept 8 bases outside the gene matches. The CDR3 loop spans 16 amino acids. Germline V gene sequence: CDR1 MGHDK, CDR2 SYGVNS. CDR3 protein: CASSEAPGTGRDTQYF. CDR3 DNA sequence: TGTGCCAGCAGTGAAGCCCCCGGGACAGGGCGAGATACGCAGTATTTT.

The rearrangement uses TRBV11-3 and TRBJ2-3; weak D call: TRBD2 (7 bases). This CDR3 spans 14 amino acids. Trimming took off 5 bases at V and 4 bases at J, with 13 bases between the two ends. Germline values: CDR1 SGHNT, CDR2 YENEEA. CDR3 in amino acids: CASSTGGGADTQYF. The CDR3 nucleotides read TGTGCCAGCAGCACCGGAGGGGGGGCAGATACGCAGTATTTT. Full variable domain (missing parts from reference TRBV11-3 and TRBJ2-3): EAGVVQSPRYKIIEKKQPVAFWCNPISGHNTLYWYLQNLGQGPELLIRYENEEAVDDSQLPKDRFSAERLKGVDSTLKIQPAELGDSAVYLCASSTGGGADTQYFGPGTRLTVL.